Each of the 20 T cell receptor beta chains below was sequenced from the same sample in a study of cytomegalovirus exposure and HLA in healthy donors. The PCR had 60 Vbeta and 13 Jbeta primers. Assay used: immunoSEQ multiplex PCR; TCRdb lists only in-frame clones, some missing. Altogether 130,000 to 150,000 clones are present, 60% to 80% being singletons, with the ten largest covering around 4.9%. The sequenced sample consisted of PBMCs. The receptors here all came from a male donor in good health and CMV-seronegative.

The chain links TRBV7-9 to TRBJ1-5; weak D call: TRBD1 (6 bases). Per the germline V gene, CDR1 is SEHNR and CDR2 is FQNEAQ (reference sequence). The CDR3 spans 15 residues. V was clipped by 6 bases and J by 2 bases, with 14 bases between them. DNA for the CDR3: TGTGCCAGCAGTCCCGCCTCAGGGGGCAATCAGCCCCAGCATTTT. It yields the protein CASSPASGGNQPQHF.

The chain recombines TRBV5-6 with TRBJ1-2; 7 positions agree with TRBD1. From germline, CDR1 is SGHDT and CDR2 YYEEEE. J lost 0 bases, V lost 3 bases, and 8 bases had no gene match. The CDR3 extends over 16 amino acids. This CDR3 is CASSSFSGTANYGYTF. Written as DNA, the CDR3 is TGTGCCAGCAGCTCTTTTTCCGGGACAGCTAACTATGGCTACACCTTC.

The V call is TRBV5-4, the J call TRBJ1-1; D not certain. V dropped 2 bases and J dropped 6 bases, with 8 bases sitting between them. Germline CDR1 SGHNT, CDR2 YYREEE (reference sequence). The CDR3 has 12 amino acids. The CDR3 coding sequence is TGTGCCAGCAGCTTCTCCGGGGCTGAAGCTTTCTTT. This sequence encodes CASSFSGAEAFF.

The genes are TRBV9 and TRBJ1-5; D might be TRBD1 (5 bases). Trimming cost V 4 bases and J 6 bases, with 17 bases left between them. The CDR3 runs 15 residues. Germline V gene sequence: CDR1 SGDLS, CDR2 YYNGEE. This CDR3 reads CASSQGVGIGQPQHF. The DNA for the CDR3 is TGTGCCAGCAGCCAAGGGGTTGGCATCGGTCAGCCCCAGCATTTT.

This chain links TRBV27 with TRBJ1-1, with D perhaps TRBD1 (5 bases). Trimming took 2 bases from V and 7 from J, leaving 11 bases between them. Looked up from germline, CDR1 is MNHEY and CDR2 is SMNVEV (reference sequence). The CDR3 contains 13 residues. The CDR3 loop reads CASSLKGAIEAFF. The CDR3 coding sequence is TGTGCCAGCAGTTTAAAAGGGGCGATTGAAGCTTTCTTT.

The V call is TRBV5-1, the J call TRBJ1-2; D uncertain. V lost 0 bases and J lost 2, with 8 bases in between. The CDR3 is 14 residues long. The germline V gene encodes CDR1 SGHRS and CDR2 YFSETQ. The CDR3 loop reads CASSLDPENYGYTF. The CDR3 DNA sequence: TGCGCCAGCAGCTTGGACCCCGAGAACTATGGCTACACCTTC. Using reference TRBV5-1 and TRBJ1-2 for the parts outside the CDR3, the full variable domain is KAGVTQTPRYLIKTRGQQVTLSCSPISGHRSVSWYQQTPGQGLQFLFEYFSETQRNKGNFPGRFSGRQFSNSRSEMNVSTLELGDSALYLCASSLDPENYGYTFGSGTRLTVV.

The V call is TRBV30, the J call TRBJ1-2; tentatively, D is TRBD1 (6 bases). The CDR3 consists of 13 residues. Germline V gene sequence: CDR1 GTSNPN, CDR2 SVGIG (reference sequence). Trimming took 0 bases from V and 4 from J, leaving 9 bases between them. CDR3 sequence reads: CAWSVPGVYGYTF. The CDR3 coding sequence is TGTGCCTGGAGTGTACCAGGGGTCTATGGCTACACCTTC.

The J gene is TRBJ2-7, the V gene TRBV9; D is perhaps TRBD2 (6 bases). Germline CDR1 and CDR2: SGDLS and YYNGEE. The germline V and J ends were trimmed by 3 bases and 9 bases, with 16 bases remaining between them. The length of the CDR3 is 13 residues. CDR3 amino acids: CASSGPGEAWQYF. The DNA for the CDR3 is TGTGCCAGCAGCGGTCCCGGGGAGGCGTGGCAGTACTTC.

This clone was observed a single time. CDR3: CASSRVIGNTIYF. DNA for the CDR3: TGTGCCAGCAGTCGAGTGATCGGAAACACCATATATTTT. This chain joins TRBV6-5 and TRBJ1-3; D is uncertain. The CDR3 runs 13 residues. V was trimmed by 5 bases and J by 4 bases, leaving 9 bases between them. The germline V gene has CDR1 MNHEY and CDR2 SVGAGI.

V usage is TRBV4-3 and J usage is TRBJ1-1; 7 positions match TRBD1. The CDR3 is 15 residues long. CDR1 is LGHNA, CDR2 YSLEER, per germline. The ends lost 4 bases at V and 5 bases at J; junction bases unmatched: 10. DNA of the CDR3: TGCGCCAGCAGCCGTCTAGCAGGGGGGTGGACTGAAGCTTTCTTT. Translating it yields CASSRLAGGWTEAFF.

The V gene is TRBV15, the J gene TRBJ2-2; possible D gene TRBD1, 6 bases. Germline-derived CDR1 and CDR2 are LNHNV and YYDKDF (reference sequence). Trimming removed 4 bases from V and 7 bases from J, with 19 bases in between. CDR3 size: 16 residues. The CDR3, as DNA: TGTGCCACCAGCAACCCGACAGGTATCTCGTTCGGGGAGCTGTTTTTT. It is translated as CATSNPTGISFGELFF.

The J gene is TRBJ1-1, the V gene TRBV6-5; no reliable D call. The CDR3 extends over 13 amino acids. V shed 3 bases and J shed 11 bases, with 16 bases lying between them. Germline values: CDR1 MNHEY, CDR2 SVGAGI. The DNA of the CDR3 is TGTGCCAGCAGTTATGATAGAGCCTCGAGGGCTTTCTTT. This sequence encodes CASSYDRASRAFF.

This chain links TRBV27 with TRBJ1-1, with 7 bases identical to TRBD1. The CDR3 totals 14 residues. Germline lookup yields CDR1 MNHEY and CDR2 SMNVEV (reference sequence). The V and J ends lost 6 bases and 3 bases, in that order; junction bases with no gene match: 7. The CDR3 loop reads CASRLQGFYTEAFF. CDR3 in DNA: TGTGCCAGCAGGCTACAGGGGTTTTACACTGAAGCTTTCTTT.

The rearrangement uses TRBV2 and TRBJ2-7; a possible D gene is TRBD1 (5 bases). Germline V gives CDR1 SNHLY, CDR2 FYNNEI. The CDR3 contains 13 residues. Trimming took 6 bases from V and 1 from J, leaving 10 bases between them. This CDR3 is CASRGVPSYEQYF. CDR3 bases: TGTGCCAGCAGAGGGGTTCCGTCCTACGAGCAGTACTTC.

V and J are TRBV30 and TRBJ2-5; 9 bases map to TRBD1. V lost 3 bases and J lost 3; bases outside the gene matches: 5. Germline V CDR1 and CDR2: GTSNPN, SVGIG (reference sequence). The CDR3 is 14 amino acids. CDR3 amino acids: CAWSWTGEKETQYF. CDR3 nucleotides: TGTGCCTGGAGCTGGACAGGGGAAAAAGAGACCCAGTACTTC. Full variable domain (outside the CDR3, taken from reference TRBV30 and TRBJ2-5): SQTIHQWPATLVQPVGSPLSLECTVEGTSNPNLYWYRQAAGRGLQLLFYSVGIGQISSEVPQNLSASRPQDRQFILSSKKLLLSDSGFYLCAWSWTGEKETQYFGPGTRLLVL.

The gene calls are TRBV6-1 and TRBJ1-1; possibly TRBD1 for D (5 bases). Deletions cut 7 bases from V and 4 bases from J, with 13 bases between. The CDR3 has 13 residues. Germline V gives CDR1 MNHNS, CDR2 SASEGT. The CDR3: CASTGEWVTEAFF. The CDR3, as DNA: TGTGCCAGCACGGGGGAGTGGGTCACTGAAGCTTTCTTT.

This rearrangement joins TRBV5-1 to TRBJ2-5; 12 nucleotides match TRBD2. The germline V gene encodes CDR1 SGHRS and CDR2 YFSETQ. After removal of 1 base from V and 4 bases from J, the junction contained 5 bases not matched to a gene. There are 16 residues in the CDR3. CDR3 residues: CASSLTGLAGLETQYF. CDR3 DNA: TGCGCCAGCAGCTTGACCGGACTAGCGGGGTTAGAGACCCAGTACTTC.

The CDR3 is CASSQTWTADSPLHF. Here the CDR3 DNA reads TGCGCCAGCAGCCAAACCTGGACAGCTGATTCACCCCTCCACTTT. The chain is built from TRBV4-3 and TRBJ1-6; a possible D gene is TRBD1 (6 bases). This CDR3 spans 15 amino acids. Trimming took 2 bases from V and 8 from J, leaving 13 bases between them. Germline V gene data show CDR1 as LGHNA and CDR2 as YSLEER.

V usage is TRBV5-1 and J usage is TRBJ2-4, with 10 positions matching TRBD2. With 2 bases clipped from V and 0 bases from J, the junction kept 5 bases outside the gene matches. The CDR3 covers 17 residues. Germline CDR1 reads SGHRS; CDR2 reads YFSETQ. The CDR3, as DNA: TGCGCCAGCAGCTTTCTAGCGGGGGTCGAAGCCAAAAACATTCAGTACTTC. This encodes CASSFLAGVEAKNIQYF.

As DNA, the CDR3 is TGCGCCAGCAGCTTGAATGGAGATGAGCAGTTCTTC. Translation gives CASSLNGDEQFF. The chain links TRBV5-1 to TRBJ2-1; D call uncertain. CDR3 length: 12 residues. Trimming pared 1 base from V and 8 bases from J, leaving 7 bases between. Germline V gene lookup returns CDR1 SGHRS and CDR2 YFSETQ.